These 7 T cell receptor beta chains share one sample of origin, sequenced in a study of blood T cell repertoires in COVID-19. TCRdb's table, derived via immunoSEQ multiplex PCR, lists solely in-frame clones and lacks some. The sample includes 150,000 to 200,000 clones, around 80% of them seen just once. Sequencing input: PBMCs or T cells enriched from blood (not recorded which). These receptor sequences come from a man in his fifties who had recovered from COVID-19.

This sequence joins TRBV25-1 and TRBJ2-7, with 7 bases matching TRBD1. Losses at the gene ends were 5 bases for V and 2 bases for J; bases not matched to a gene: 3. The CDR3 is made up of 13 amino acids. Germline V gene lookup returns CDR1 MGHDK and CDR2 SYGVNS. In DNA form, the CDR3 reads TGTGCCAGCAGTCGACAGGGAACCTACGAGCAGTACTTC. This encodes CASSRQGTYEQYF.

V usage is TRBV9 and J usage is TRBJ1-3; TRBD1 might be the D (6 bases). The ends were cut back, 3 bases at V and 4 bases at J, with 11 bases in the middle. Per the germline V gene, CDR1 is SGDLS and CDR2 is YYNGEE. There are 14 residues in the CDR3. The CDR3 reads CASSAGTTGNTIYF. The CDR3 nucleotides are TGTGCCAGCAGCGCCGGGACAACCGGAAACACCATATATTTT.

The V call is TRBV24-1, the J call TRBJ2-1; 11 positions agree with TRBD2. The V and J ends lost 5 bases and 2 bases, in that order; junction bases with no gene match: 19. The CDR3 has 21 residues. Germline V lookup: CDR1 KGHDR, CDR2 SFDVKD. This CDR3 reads CATSVKLSGTSGGRPYNEQFF. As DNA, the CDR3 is TGTGCCACCAGTGTTAAATTAAGCGGGACTAGCGGAGGGAGGCCCTACAATGAGCAGTTCTTC.

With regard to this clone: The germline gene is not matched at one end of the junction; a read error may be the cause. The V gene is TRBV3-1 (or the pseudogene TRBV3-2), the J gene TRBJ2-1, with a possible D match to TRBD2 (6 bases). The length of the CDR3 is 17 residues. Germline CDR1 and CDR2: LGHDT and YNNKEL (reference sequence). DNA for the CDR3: TGTGCCAGCAGCCAAGATTTGGTTAGCGGTACCTATAATGAGCAGTTCTTC. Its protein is CASSQDLVSGTYNEQFF.

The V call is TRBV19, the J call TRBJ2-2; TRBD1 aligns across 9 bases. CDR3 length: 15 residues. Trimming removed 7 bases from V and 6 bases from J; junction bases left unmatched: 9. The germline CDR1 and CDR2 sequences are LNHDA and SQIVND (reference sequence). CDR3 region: CASIVGQGSAGELFF. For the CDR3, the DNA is TGTGCCAGTATCGTCGGACAGGGGTCAGCCGGGGAGCTGTTTTTT. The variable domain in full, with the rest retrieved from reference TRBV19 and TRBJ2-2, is DGGITQSPKYLFRKEGQNVTLSCEQNLNHDAMYWYRQDPGQGLRLIYYSQIVNDFQKGDIAEGYSVSREKKESFPLTVTSAQKNPTAFYLCASIVGQGSAGELFFGEGSRLTVL.

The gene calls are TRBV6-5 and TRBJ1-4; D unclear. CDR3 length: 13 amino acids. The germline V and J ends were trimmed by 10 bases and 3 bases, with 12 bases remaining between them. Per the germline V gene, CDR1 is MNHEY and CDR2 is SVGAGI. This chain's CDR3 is CATLRLPNEKLFF. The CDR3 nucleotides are TGTGCCACCCTACGGTTACCTAATGAAAAACTGTTTTTT.

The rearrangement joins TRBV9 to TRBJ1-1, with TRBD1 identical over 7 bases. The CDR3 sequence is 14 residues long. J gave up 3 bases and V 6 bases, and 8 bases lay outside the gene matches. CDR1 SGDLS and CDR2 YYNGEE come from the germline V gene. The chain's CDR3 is CASKSGQLDTEAFF. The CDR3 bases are TGTGCCAGCAAGTCGGGACAGCTAGACACTGAAGCTTTCTTT.